Given below is one T cell receptor beta chain in context. The data were taken from a study of blood T cell repertoires in COVID-19. Study background: The United States, Italy and Spain provided the acute and convalescent COVID-19 samples. Sources were T cells, B-cell-depleted T cells, or PBMCs; the material itself was cDNA or gDNA.

TCRdb's table, derived via immunoSEQ multiplex PCR, lists solely in-frame clones and lacks some. The table includes 400,000 to 550,000 clones, around 89% detected once. This CDR3 is 13 amino acids long. V dropped 9 bases and J dropped 7; count of bases not matched to a gene: 6. The V gene's germline CDR1 is MNHEY and CDR2 SVGAGI. The source material was peripheral blood. The TCR sequence derives from a woman under 40 with acute or convalescent COVID-19. This chain uses TRBV6-5 with TRBJ2-1; 10 bases match TRBD1. DNA of the CDR3: TGTGCCAGTCGGGGGACAGGGGAAAATGAGCAGTTCTTC. Its protein is CASRGTGENEQFF.